This entry is about one TCR beta chain. Its antigen remains unidentified. Germline V lookup: CDR1 GTSNPN, CDR2 SVGIG (reference sequence). Deletions cut 2 bases from V and 1 base from J, with 12 bases between. The CDR3 sequence is 15 residues long. Lesional scalp punch biopsies and peripheral blood were collected from alopecia areata patients. This record belongs to a study of CD8+ T cells in alopecia areata. Turning to the study itself: Treatment comprised oral tofacitinib, 5 to 10 mg twice daily, in treated patients. A 6-month period off drug followed tofacitinib, which lasted 6 to 18 months.

General observations from the study: Sequenced scalp T cells also include alphabeta T cells resident in normal skin.

Following extraction, RNA underwent reverse transcription to cDNA, which served as the sequencing template. Data came from immunoSEQ multiplex PCR; TCRdb stores just in-frame clones and leaves some out. The sample has 180,000 or so clones, more than 60% seen once. V usage is TRBV30 and J usage is TRBJ1-5, with D tentatively TRBD1 (5 bases). Sequences were derived from CD4+ T cells sorted from blood, sampled at week 0. The sequence came from a human donor with alopecia areata. The CDR3 sequence: CAWSLGTFSNQPQHF. The CDR3 nucleotides read TGTGCCTGGAGTCTAGGGACGTTCAGCAATCAGCCCCAGCATTTT.